What follows are 31 T cell receptor beta chains derived from one specimen sequenced in a study of CD8+ T cells in alopecia areata. cDNA prepared by RNA extraction and subsequent reverse transcription served as the template for sequencing. Clones were sequenced by immunoSEQ multiplex PCR, and TCRdb holds only the in-frame ones, with some missing. This sample comprises about 300,000 clones, none seen once only. Sorting of pooled cutaneous lymph node cells was based on CD4, CD8alpha, NKG2D, NKG2ACE and other markers. Sequences were obtained from CD4+ T cells sorted from a lymph node. These TCRs come from a C3H/HeJ mouse with alopecia areata. The MHC haplotype recorded for the strain is H2-k.

With regard to this clone: Gene names follow the mouse nomenclature. Coverage ceases 4 residues before the CDR3 finishes, and the germline J gene fills in the end. The rearrangement links TRBV19 to TRBJ2-5; perhaps TRBD1 as D (7 bases). Trimming removed 6 bases from V and 0 bases from J, with 8 bases in between. The germline CDR1 and CDR2 sequences are FNHDT and SITEND (reference sequence). The CDR3 is 13 amino acids. CDR3 loop: CASKGANQDTQYF. The sequenced part of the CDR3 DNA is TGTGCCAGCAAGGGGGCTAACCAAGAC.

In this sample, this clone turned up a few times. These gene names are mouse names. The missing CDR3 end, 4 residues past where the read stops, is filled in from the germline J gene. This chain joins TRBV5 and TRBJ2-4, with TRBD1 identical over 9 bases. The V and J ends lost 3 bases and 0 bases, in that order; junction bases with no gene match: 1. Germline V CDR1 and CDR2: LGHNA, YNLKQL (reference sequence). CDR3 length: 15 amino acids. The CDR3 spells CASSQTGGSQNTLYF. The CDR3 DNA, read in part, is TGTGCCAGCAGCCAGACAGGGGGTAGTCAAAAC.

In the case of this clone: Gene labels here are mouse ones. Incomplete CDR3 DNA: TGTGCCAGCAGTATGAGGGTCAACTCCTAT. Residues: CASSMRVNSY. The entire CDR3 is CASSMRVNSYEQYF. V gene TRBV19 combines with J gene TRBJ2-7; D uncertain. The read stops 4 residues short of the end of the CDR3; the missing end is completed from the germline J gene. Germline CDR1 and CDR2: FNHDT and SITEND (reference sequence). The CDR3 consists of 14 residues. Trimming took 2 bases from V and 0 from J, leaving 9 bases between them.

In regard to this clone: Each gene name is a mouse one. The read is 4 residues too short to cover the CDR3 end, so that end is filled in from the germline J gene. V usage is TRBV13-3 and J usage is TRBJ2-3; 10 nucleotides line up with TRBD2. The trim removed 4 bases at V and 1 base at J, leaving 3 bases unmatched. Germline V lookup: CDR1 NNHDY, CDR2 SYVADS. The CDR3 has 15 amino acids. Incomplete CDR3 DNA: TGTGCCAGCAGTACGACTGGGGGGCGTGCAGAA. Translating gives CASSTTGGRAE. The complete CDR3 reads CASSTTGGRAETLYF.

Remarks on this clone: The germline and genes are mouse ones. The missing CDR3 end, 4 residues past where the read stops, is filled in from the germline J gene. Other DNA sequences in this sample translate to the same CDR3. The V call is TRBV13-2, the J call TRBJ2-2, with a weak D call TRBD1 (5 bases). CDR1 and CDR2 from the germline V gene are NNHNN and SYGAGS (reference sequence). The V and J ends lost 1 base and 2 bases respectively, with 6 bases between them. The CDR3 extends over 14 amino acids. CDR3 loop: CASGDRQNTGQLYF. The covered CDR3 bases are TGTGCCAGCGGTGATCGACAGAACACCGGG.

Concerning this clone itself: Gene and germline names: mouse. The chain's CDR3 is CASSPQGARDTQYF. The part of the CDR3 DNA that was read is TGTGCTAGCAGTCCCCAGGGGGCGCGAGAC. J is TRBJ2-5 and V is TRBV17; 8 bases align to TRBD1. The read falls 4 residues short of the CDR3 end, and the missing part is taken from the germline J gene. In germline, CDR1 is MNHDT, CDR2 YYDKIL. The length of the CDR3 is 14 residues.

This clone was seen ten or more times. The germline and genes are mouse ones. The read ends 4 residues early relative to the CDR3; the germline J gene fills the gap. The V and J genes are TRBV19 and TRBJ2-5, with D perhaps matching TRBD1 (6 bases). V lost 6 bases and J 3 bases, leaving 14 bases between the germline ends. This CDR3 spans 14 amino acids. The germline CDR1 and CDR2 sequences are FNHDT and SITEND (reference sequence). The CDR3 DNA, read in part, is TGTGCCAGCACCCCCGGGACAAAACAAGAC. Protein sequence: CASTPGTKQD. The full CDR3 protein reads CASTPGTKQDTQYF.

This clone was counted many times. Germline and genes here are mouse. The read halts 4 residues ahead of the CDR3 end, with the missing end drawn from the germline J gene. Other DNA sequences in the same sample also yield this CDR3. V and J are TRBV17 and TRBJ2-3; 10 bases are shared with TRBD1. From germline, CDR1 is MNHDT and CDR2 YYDKIL. The J segment lost 0 bases and the V segment lost 6 bases, leaving 3 bases of the junction unmatched. This CDR3 contains 15 residues. Incomplete CDR3 DNA: TGTGCTAGCAGCAGGGACAGGGGTAGTGCAGAA. It codes for CASSRDRGSAE. The complete CDR3 sequence is CASSRDRGSAETLYF.

With respect to this clone: Germline and genes here are mouse. CDR3 DNA, as far as it was read: TGTGCCAGCGGTCGCCTCGGACTGGGGGCAGAA. Amino acids: CASGRLGLGAE. The full CDR3 protein reads CASGRLGLGAETLYF. The V and J genes are TRBV13-2 and TRBJ2-3; 9 bases map to TRBD2. The DNA ends 4 residues before the CDR3 does, and the rest of the CDR3 is filled in from the germline J gene. The CDR3 is 15 residues long. J was trimmed by 3 bases and V by 4 bases; bases with no gene match: 6. The germline V gene has CDR1 NNHNN and CDR2 SYGAGS (reference sequence).

With respect to this clone: Each gene name is a mouse one. The CDR3 protein is CASGHPGTANTGQLYF. Incomplete CDR3 DNA: TGTGCCAGCGGGCATCCCGGGACAGCAAACACCGGG. J is TRBJ2-2 and V is TRBV13-2; 7 nucleotides match TRBD1. The read is 4 residues too short to cover the CDR3 end, so that end is filled in from the germline J gene. Unmatched junction bases numbered 7, after V lost 5 bases and J lost 0 bases. The CDR3 sequence is 16 residues long. Per the germline V gene, CDR1 is NNHNN and CDR2 is SYGAGS (reference sequence).

This clone appeared a few times. This may come from a read error, since a much larger clone is one base off. Gene names and germline match the mouse. The read gets to within 4 residues of the CDR3 end, and the germline J gene fills in the rest. This sequence joins TRBV13-1 and TRBJ2-7; no definite D call. V dropped 2 bases and J dropped 1 base, with 4 bases sitting between them. The CDR3 runs 12 residues. CDR1 is NSHNY and CDR2 is SYGAGN in the germline V gene. The CDR3 reads CASSDRSYEQYF. Incomplete CDR3 DNA: TGTGCCAGCAGTGACAGATCCTAT.

This clone showed up just a few times. Mouse gene names and germline throughout. The DNA ends 4 residues before the CDR3 does, and the rest of the CDR3 is filled in from the germline J gene. The genes are TRBV19 and TRBJ2-1, with D possibly matching TRBD1 (6 bases). This CDR3 spans 15 amino acids. CDR1 is FNHDT and CDR2 is SITEND in the germline V gene (reference sequence). The V and J ends lost 2 bases and 3 bases respectively, with 12 bases between them. The DNA read from the CDR3 is TGTGCCAGCAGTATGGTCAGGGGCCTCTATGCT. Amino acid sequence: CASSMVRGLYA. The CDR3, in full, reads CASSMVRGLYAEQFF.

The sample holds a few counts of this clone. The listed genes are named as in mouse. Coverage ceases 4 residues before the CDR3 finishes, and the germline J gene fills in the end. The gene calls are TRBV5 and TRBJ2-3, with 10 bases that match TRBD2. CDR1 is LGHNA and CDR2 is YNLKQL in the germline V gene (reference sequence). The CDR3 runs to 16 residues. V shed 5 bases, J shed 1 base, and the junction held 6 bases outside the gene matches. CDR3 region: CASSSDWGAGAETLYF. The covered CDR3 bases are TGTGCCAGCAGCTCAGACTGGGGGGCGGGTGCAGAA.

On this clone: Genes and germline are mouse. The read ends 4 residues shy of where the CDR3 ends; the end is completed using the germline J gene. Other DNA sequences from this sample encode an identical CDR3 as well. The chain combines TRBV5 with TRBJ1-1, with a possible D match to TRBD1 (5 bases). The CDR3 covers 13 residues. CDR1 and CDR2 (germline): LGHNA, YNLKQL (reference sequence). Deletions cut 1 base from V and 2 bases from J, with 5 bases between. The chain's CDR3 is CASSQGGNTEVFF. The sequenced part of the CDR3 DNA is TGTGCCAGCAGCCAAGGGGGCAACACA.

As for this clone: Gene names and germline refer to mouse. The read ends 4 residues shy of where the CDR3 ends; the end is completed using the germline J gene. The genes are TRBV19 and TRBJ1-1, with 7 bases identical to TRBD1. CDR1 FNHDT and CDR2 SITEND come from the germline V gene (reference sequence). V was clipped by 2 bases and J by 1 base; unmatched bases: 11. CDR3 length: 17 residues. The CDR3 reads CASSIHAGGKANTEVFF. CDR3 bases read: TGTGCCAGCAGTATCCACGCAGGGGGAAAGGCGAACACA.

This clone turned up a few times. The gene names given are mouse names. The read is 4 residues too short to cover the CDR3 end, so that end is filled in from the germline J gene. At the DNA level, this CDR3 is encoded by other sequences in the same sample as well. The chain links TRBV1 to TRBJ2-2; 8 bases line up with TRBD1. The germline gives CDR1 NSQYPW, CDR2 LRSPGD (reference sequence). The CDR3 has 15 amino acids. J lost 4 bases, V lost 0 bases, and 1 base had no gene match. The DNA read from the CDR3 is TGCACCTGCAGTGCAGAAGGACAGGGCACCGGG. This gives the protein CTCSAEGQGTG. The whole CDR3 is CTCSAEGQGTGQLYF.

The table lists this clone with a few counts. Gene names refer to mouse genes. The read terminates 4 residues ahead of where the CDR3 ends, so the germline J gene completes it. At the DNA level, this CDR3 is encoded by other sequences in the same sample as well. The chain is built from TRBV13-2 and TRBJ1-2; TRBD1 is a possible D gene (5 bases). CDR3 length equals 13 residues. Germline CDR1 and CDR2: NNHNN and SYGAGS (reference sequence). The part of the CDR3 DNA that was read is TGTGCCAGCGGTGATCAGGGTGGGTCC. Its protein is CASGDQGGS. The whole CDR3 sequence is CASGDQGGSDYTF.

This clone was recorded a few times. The gene names given are mouse names. From the germline J gene comes the end of the CDR3, since the read stops 4 residues before it. The chain couples TRBV1 to TRBJ2-1; 7 bases fit TRBD1. Germline trimming cut 0 bases from V and 3 bases from J; bases unmatched to any gene: 5. The germline CDR1 and CDR2 sequences are NSQYPW and LRSPGD (reference sequence). The CDR3 is 16 amino acids. The DNA read from the CDR3 is TGCACCTGCAGTGCAGATGCGGGACAGATCTATGCT. It yields the protein CTCSADAGQIYA. The complete CDR3 protein is CTCSADAGQIYAEQFF.

This clone has more than one count but fewer than ten. Each gene name is a mouse one. The CDR3 end is not reached by the read, which stops 4 residues before it; the germline J gene fills it in. The chain links TRBV1 to TRBJ1-2; 7 bases are a match to TRBD1. Germline values: CDR1 NSQYPW, CDR2 LRSPGD (reference sequence). V lost 0 bases to trimming and J lost 3 bases; unmatched junction nucleotides: 1. This CDR3 has 14 residues. The CDR3 loop reads CTCSAEGQDSDYTF. The sequenced CDR3 bases are TGCACCTGCAGTGCAGAAGGACAGGACTCC.

This clone was detected a few times. These gene names are mouse names. The CDR3 goes on 4 residues after the read ends, and that part is filled in from the germline J gene. The sample has other DNA sequences that encode this CDR3 too. The gene calls are TRBV31 and TRBJ2-2; either TRBD1 or TRBD2 may fit D (6 bases each). The CDR3 contains 15 residues. CDR1 GKSSPN and CDR2 SITVG come from the germline V gene. Trimming took off 0 bases at V and 0 bases at J, with 8 bases between the two ends. The CDR3 is CAWSLGATNTGQLYF. CDR3 DNA (partial): TGTGCCTGGAGTCTGGGGGCTACAAACACCGGG.

Points on this clone: Given a much more abundant clone one base away, this may be a read error. Any gene name here is a mouse gene name. Additional DNA sequences in this sample encode the identical CDR3. This CDR3 reads CASSPGQYEQYF. The sequenced CDR3 bases are TGTGCCAGCAGTCCTGGACAGTAT. This chain connects TRBV14 to TRBJ2-7; TRBD1 is a possible D gene (6 bases). The sequenced fragment ends 4 residues before the CDR3 boundary, so the rest is inferred from the germline J gene. The CDR3 length is 12 residues. Per the germline V gene, CDR1 is SGHDT and CDR2 is FRDEAV.

This clone was detected only a few times. Any gene name here is a mouse gene name. The CDR3 is cut off 4 residues early in the read; its end comes from the germline J gene. The chain uses TRBV5 and TRBJ2-5, with D tentatively TRBD1 (5 bases). The ends were cut back, 2 bases at V and 3 bases at J, with 12 bases in the middle. The germline V gene has CDR1 LGHNA and CDR2 YNLKQL (reference sequence). The CDR3 is 15 amino acids. The CDR3 bases that were read are TGTGCCAGCAGCCAAACAGGAGGCCCGCAAGAC. Translating gives CASSQTGGPQD. The CDR3 reads in full as CASSQTGGPQDTQYF.

On this clone: These gene names are mouse names. Read data end 4 residues before the CDR3 end; the end is taken from the germline J gene. V and J are TRBV5 and TRBJ2-3; 10 bases are a match to TRBD2. CDR3 length: 16 residues. Unmatched junction bases numbered 5, after V lost 4 bases and J lost 1 base. CDR1 is LGHNA and CDR2 is YNLKQL in the germline V gene (reference sequence). The covered CDR3 bases are TGTGCCAGCAGCCGCTGGGGGGGCGAGGGTGCAGAA. Its protein product is CASSRWGGEGAE. The entire CDR3 reads CASSRWGGEGAETLYF.

This clone was observed a handful of times. Gene names and germline refer to mouse. Read coverage stops 4 residues before the CDR3 terminus; the germline J gene supplies the remainder. This sequence joins TRBV1 and TRBJ2-3, with 8 bases matching TRBD2. From germline, CDR1 is NSQYPW and CDR2 LRSPGD (reference sequence). V lost 0 bases, J lost 0 bases, and 5 bases stayed unmatched. The CDR3 contains 17 residues. The CDR3 sequence is CTCSADRGGLSAETLYF. The CDR3 DNA, read in part, is TGCACCTGCAGTGCAGACCGGGGGGGCCTTAGTGCAGAA. The variable domain in full, with the rest retrieved from reference TRBV1 and TRBJ2-3, is VTLLEQNPRWRLVPRGQAVNLRCILKNSQYPWMSWYQQDLQKQLQWLFTLRSPGDKEVKSLPGADYLATRVTDTELRLQVANMSQGRTLYCTCSADRGGLSAETLYFGSGTRLTVL.

This clone has just a few counts. These gene names are mouse names. The read halts 4 residues ahead of the CDR3 end, with the missing end drawn from the germline J gene. The same CDR3 can be traced to other DNA sequences in this sample. The rearrangement uses TRBV13-1 and TRBJ2-1; 10 positions agree with TRBD1. Per the germline V gene, CDR1 is NSHNY and CDR2 is SYGAGN. J gave up 4 bases and V 2 bases, and 0 bases lay outside the gene matches. The CDR3 extends over 14 amino acids. The CDR3 loop is CASSEDRGYAEQFF. Partial CDR3 DNA: TGTGCCAGCAGTGAGGACAGGGGGTATGCT.

This clone appeared many times. Gene and germline names: mouse. The read ends 4 residues shy of where the CDR3 ends; the end is completed using the germline J gene. The same CDR3 can be traced to other DNA sequences in this sample. The chain combines TRBV17 with TRBJ2-5, with 8 bases fitting TRBD2. The CDR3 runs 16 residues. Germline CDR1 reads MNHDT; CDR2 reads YYDKIL. J was trimmed by 0 bases and V by 1 base; bases with no gene match: 3. CDR3 bases read: TGTGCTAGCAGTAGAGGCCTGGGGGGTAACCAAGAC. Amino acids: CASSRGLGGNQD. The complete CDR3 reads CASSRGLGGNQDTQYF.

For this clone: Gene names are the mouse ones. This sample also contains other DNA sequences that code for the same CDR3. The part of the CDR3 DNA that was read is TGCACCTGCAGTGCAGGTACCAACTAT. This gives the protein CTCSAGTNY. The whole CDR3 reads CTCSAGTNYEQYF. The chain employs TRBV1 and TRBJ2-7, with D unclear. With the read ending 4 residues before the CDR3 end, the germline J gene is used to fill in that end. Germline V gene data show CDR1 as NSQYPW and CDR2 as LRSPGD (reference sequence). Trimming took off 1 base at V and 3 bases at J, with 7 bases between the two ends. CDR3 length: 13 residues.

Details on this clone: All gene names here are mouse names. The read stops 4 residues short of the end of the CDR3; the missing end is completed from the germline J gene. This rearrangement joins TRBV13-3 to TRBJ2-2; 11 nucleotides agree with TRBD1. CDR1 is NNHDY and CDR2 is SYVADS in the germline V gene. The CDR3 loop spans 16 amino acids. The V and J ends lost 5 bases and 2 bases, in that order; junction bases with no gene match: 5. The part of the CDR3 DNA that was read is TGTGCCAGCAGCCGGGGACAGGGGGAGAACACCGGG. Encoded protein: CASSRGQGENTG. The whole CDR3 protein reads CASSRGQGENTGQLYF.

In regard to this clone: Each gene name is a mouse one. The CDR3 goes on 4 residues after the read ends, and that part is filled in from the germline J gene. V and J are TRBV1 and TRBJ2-4; 8 bases line up with TRBD2. CDR3 length equals 13 residues. Germline CDR1 is NSQYPW and CDR2 is LRSPGD (reference sequence). The CDR3 DNA, read in part, is TGCACCTGCAGCCAGACTGGGGAAAAC. Amino acid sequence: CTCSQTGEN. The full CDR3 protein is CTCSQTGENTLYF.

To note about this clone: The germline and genes are mouse ones. The CDR3 extends 4 residues past the end of the read, so its final part is completed from the germline J gene. The V and J genes are TRBV17 and TRBJ2-5, with TRBD2 matching 12 bases. The CDR3 has 14 amino acids. From germline, CDR1 is MNHDT and CDR2 YYDKIL. The CDR3 region is CASRDWGGSDTQYF. CDR3 DNA, as far as it was read: TGTGCTAGCAGAGACTGGGGGGGCAGCGAC.

This clone was counted a few times. Mouse gene names apply. The sequence runs out 4 residues before the end of the CDR3; the remainder is reconstructed from the germline J gene. The chain recombines TRBV13-2 with TRBJ1-2, with D possibly being TRBD1 (5 bases). The germline gives CDR1 NNHNN, CDR2 SYGAGS (reference sequence). This CDR3 contains 13 residues. The CDR3 region is CASGERRAADYTF. The part of the CDR3 DNA that was read is TGTGCCAGCGGTGAGCGCAGGGCCGCC.